This passage covers 15 T cell receptor beta chains from one sample sequenced in a study of human T cells and chemical hapten exposure. Time point defined: patch test 1, 2 weeks after DPC sensitization. As to treatment: therapeutic diphenylcyclopropenone sensitization with weekly scalp DPC. MiXCR, applied by TCRdb to the RACE reads, yields one record per CDR3 protein. The sample lists roughly 120,000 distinct CDR3 sequences; around an eighth were seen once. The sample in question was whole blood, obtained in connection with sensitization to the hapten diphenylcyclopropenone (DPC). These receptors originate from a woman in her forties or fifties with alopecia areata. Some clones in this sample may be carry-over from other donors' samples.

This chain connects TRBV21-1 to TRBJ2-1; the D segment call TRBD2 is taken from the table without a DNA check. TRBV21-1 corresponds to a pseudogene. The CDR3 spans 18 residues. CDR3 sequence reads: CASSDRGLPGRDPNEQFF. The CDR3 region has the DNA TGTGCCAGCAGCGACCGGGGGCTACCGGGGAGGGACCCCAATGAGCAGTTCTTC.

This clonotype was seen at least ten times. The gene calls are TRBV11-2 and TRBJ2-1; TRBD1 might be the D (5 bases). Trimming took 1 base from V and 8 from J, leaving 9 bases between them. This CDR3 is built from 13 residues. CDR1 and CDR2 from the germline V gene are SGHAT and FQNNGV. This CDR3 reads CASSLVGAYEQFF. CDR3 nucleotides: TGTGCCAGCAGCTTAGTAGGGGCGTATGAGCAGTTCTTC.

The rearrangement joins TRBV2 to TRBJ2-2; D might be TRBD1 (5 bases). There are 12 residues in the CDR3. The V gene's germline CDR1 is SNHLY and CDR2 FYNNEI. The V end was cut by 5 bases, the J end by 5 bases, with 6 bases between. The CDR3 region has the DNA TGTGCCAGCAGTCAGGGTACCGGGGAGCTGTTTTTT. This gives the protein CASSQGTGELFF. Using reference TRBV2 and TRBJ2-2 for the parts outside the CDR3, the full variable domain is EPEVTQTPSHQVTQMGQEVILRCVPISNHLYFYWYRQILGQKVEFLVSFYNNEISEKSEIFDDQFSVERPDGSNFTLKIRSTKLEDSAMYFCASSQGTGELFFGEGSRLTVL.

CDR3 DNA: TGTGCCAGCAGCCAAGTTGGGGGGGTTAGCAATCAGCCCCAGCATTTT. Amino acids: CASSQVGGVSNQPQHF. The V and J genes are TRBV3-1 and TRBJ1-5; tentatively, D is TRBD1 (5 bases). The CDR3 is made up of 16 amino acids. V was clipped by 1 base and J by 0 bases, with 10 bases between them. CDR1 is LGHDT and CDR2 is YNNKEL in the germline V gene (reference sequence).

This clonotype occurred a few times. V is TRBV7-9 and J is TRBJ1-1; 7 bases map to TRBD1. The CDR3 length is 14 residues. Germline V gene data show CDR1 as SEHNR and CDR2 as FQNEAQ (reference sequence). V lost 5 bases and J lost 11; bases outside the gene matches: 14. CDR3 coding DNA: TGTGCCAGCAGCCCAGTTTATAGTGGCAGGGGGGCTTTCTTT. It encodes CASSPVYSGRGAFF.

This clonotype was counted ten times or more. The V call is TRBV5-1, the J call TRBJ1-1, with TRBD1 as a possible D gene (6 bases). V was trimmed by 4 bases and J by 4 bases, leaving 14 bases between them. Germline-derived CDR1 and CDR2 are SGHRS and YFSETQ. The CDR3 consists of 14 residues. CDR3 in DNA: TGCGCCAGCAGCCTTTTAGGGGGGAGCACTGAAGCTTTCTTT. Amino acid sequence: CASSLLGGSTEAFF.

This clonotype was picked up many times. The chain employs TRBV5-5 and TRBJ2-3, with D perhaps TRBD1 (5 bases). Between the trimmed V and J ends, which lost 2 bases and 0 bases, there was a span of 13 bases. Germline CDR1 SGHKS, CDR2 YYEKEE (reference sequence). The CDR3 consists of 16 residues. The CDR3 loop is CASSFGAALSTDTQYF. The CDR3 bases are TGTGCCAGCAGCTTTGGGGCAGCCCTTAGCACAGATACGCAGTATTTT.

This clonotype was observed a few times. This chain joins TRBV29-1 and TRBJ1-2; D not certain. The CDR3 is 13 residues long. Looked up from germline, CDR1 is SQVTM and CDR2 is ANQGSEA. Between the trimmed V and J ends, which lost 6 bases and 6 bases, there was a span of 17 bases. CDR3 DNA sequence: TGCAGCGTGAAAGACGGACTTAGTGATGGCTACACCTTC. It is translated as CSVKDGLSDGYTF. Combining the CDR3 with reference TRBV29-1 and TRBJ1-2 gives the whole variable domain SAVISQKPSRDICQRGTSLTIQCQVDSQVTMMFWYRQQPGQSLTLIATANQGSEATYESGFVIDKFPISRPNLTFSTLTVSNMSPEDSSIYLCSVKDGLSDGYTFGSGTRLTVV.

This clonotype appeared a single time. The rearrangement uses TRBV4-1 and TRBJ1-5, with 8 bases lining up with TRBD1. CDR1 and CDR2 (germline): MGHRA, YSYEKL. The CDR3 covers 15 residues. The ends lost 4 bases at V and 5 bases at J; junction bases unmatched: 7. CDR3 loop: CASSPRQGQYQPQHF. DNA for the CDR3: TGCGCCAGCAGCCCCCGACAGGGGCAATATCAGCCCCAGCATTTT.

This sequence joins TRBV18 and TRBJ2-1; TRBD1 matches at 7 bases. The CDR3 totals 15 residues. Trimming cost V 2 bases and J 7 bases; bases outside gene matches: 8. CDR1 and CDR2 from the germline V gene are KGHSH and LQKENI. CDR3 sequence (DNA): TGTGCCAGCTCACCAGGGACAGCGTCAGGGAATGAGCAGTTCTTC. The encoded protein is CASSPGTASGNEQFF.

This clonotype has more than one count but fewer than ten. The rearrangement uses TRBV28 and TRBJ1-4; no definite D call. V lost 4 bases and J lost 8, with 20 bases in between. The CDR3 extends over 16 amino acids. Germline assignment: CDR1 MDHEN and CDR2 SYDVKM. CDR3 sequence: CASSSPMGRSREKLFF. The CDR3 nucleotides read TGTGCCAGCAGTTCCCCAATGGGAAGGTCGAGAGAAAAACTGTTTTTT.

This clonotype was counted between two and nine times. The rearrangement links TRBV29-1 to TRBJ2-1; TRBD1 aligns across 7 bases. The length of the CDR3 is 13 residues. The V gene end was trimmed by 4 bases and the J gene end by 4 bases; junction bases not matched to a gene: 4. Germline CDR1 SQVTM, CDR2 ANQGSEA. The chain's CDR3 is CSVVPGQYNEQFF. Written as DNA, the CDR3 is TGCAGCGTTGTACCGGGACAGTACAATGAGCAGTTCTTC.

This clonotype has just a few counts. J is TRBJ1-1 and V is TRBV5-6; the D is unclear. Germline V gene data show CDR1 as SGHDT and CDR2 as YYEEEE. With 0 bases removed from V and 3 bases from J, the gap between germline ends came to 12 bases. The CDR3 totals 15 residues. The CDR3 loop reads CASSLAPGGHTEAFF. Written as DNA, the CDR3 is TGTGCCAGCAGCTTGGCGCCCGGTGGGCACACTGAAGCTTTCTTT.

V gene TRBV20-1 combines with J gene TRBJ1-2; the D gene is possibly TRBD1 (6 bases). Germline V gives CDR1 DFQATT, CDR2 SNEGSKA (reference sequence). This CDR3 spans 14 amino acids. Between the trimmed V and J ends, which lost 4 bases and 4 bases, there was a span of 16 bases. The chain's CDR3 is CSAKTQGSFYGYTF. CDR3 DNA: TGCAGTGCTAAGACCCAGGGGTCCTTCTATGGCTACACCTTC.

The rearrangement uses TRBV4-2 and TRBJ1-5; D may be TRBD1 (5 bases). Trimming pared 1 base from V and 0 bases from J, leaving 13 bases between. The CDR3 length is 17 residues. Germline-derived CDR1 and CDR2 are LGHNA and YNFKEQ. CDR3 in amino acids: CASSQGQGSDSNQPQHF. CDR3 DNA: TGTGCCAGCAGCCAAGGTCAGGGTTCGGATAGCAATCAGCCCCAGCATTTT.